These 18 T cell receptor beta chains were all obtained from the same sample, sequenced in a study of lymphopenia after photon versus proton radiotherapy. Some clones are missing from TCRdb's copy, which holds only in-frame ones; the method was immunoSEQ multiplex PCR. The table shows about 50,000 clones, with roughly 90% occurring only once. The sequences come from peripheral blood, collected from a patient treated with photon-based radiotherapy. These receptors originate from a woman aged 40 to 49 with cholangiocarcinoma.

J is TRBJ1-4 and V is TRBV19; D uncertain. Germline values: CDR1 LNHDA, CDR2 SQIVND (reference sequence). This CDR3 region has 15 residues. Between the trimmed V and J ends, which lost 5 bases and 2 bases, there was a span of 12 bases. CDR3 region: CASSPLSGTNEKLFF. In DNA form, the CDR3 reads TGTGCCAGTAGTCCCCTCTCGGGGACTAATGAAAAACTGTTTTTT. Combining the CDR3 with reference TRBV19 and TRBJ1-4 gives the whole variable domain DGGITQSPKYLFRKEGQNVTLSCEQNLNHDAMYWYRQDPGQGLRLIYYSQIVNDFQKGDIAEGYSVSREKKESFPLTVTSAQKNPTAFYLCASSPLSGTNEKLFFGSGTQLSVL.

The chain couples TRBV6-5 to TRBJ1-5; 7 bases are a match to TRBD1. The CDR3 is 14 amino acids. Germline CDR1 MNHEY, CDR2 SVGAGI. Trimming at V came to 4 bases and at J to 4 bases, leaving 4 bases not matched to a gene. The CDR3 sequence is CASSFQQGNQPQHF. The CDR3 DNA reads TGTGCCAGCAGTTTTCAACAGGGGAATCAGCCCCAGCATTTT.

The V and J genes are TRBV5-1 and TRBJ1-4, with a weak D call TRBD1 (5 bases). The germline CDR1 and CDR2 sequences are SGHRS and YFSETQ. V was clipped by 6 bases and J by 5 bases, with 17 bases between them. The CDR3 has 15 amino acids. The DNA for the CDR3 is TGCGCCAGCACCCTTACGGGGCAGTTAAATGAAAAACTGTTTTTT. Its translation is CASTLTGQLNEKLFF.

The V and J genes are TRBV25-1 and TRBJ1-4; tentatively, D is TRBD1 (5 bases). The CDR3 has 15 amino acids. V dropped 1 base and J dropped 13 bases, with 19 bases sitting between them. The germline CDR1 and CDR2 sequences are MGHDK and SYGVNS. CDR3 sequence reads: CASSEFIGSGQRLFF. The CDR3 DNA follows: TGTGCCAGCAGTGAATTCATAGGTTCCGGACAACGACTGTTTTTT.

The V and J genes are TRBV5-6 and TRBJ2-2; D not resolved. The germline V and J ends were trimmed by 7 bases and 5 bases, with 12 bases remaining between them. The CDR3 contains 13 residues. CDR1 is SGHDT and CDR2 is YYEEEE in the germline V gene. This CDR3 is CASGPWVTGELFF. As DNA, the CDR3 is TGTGCCAGCGGCCCTTGGGTTACCGGGGAGCTGTTTTTT.

This chain links TRBV19 with TRBJ2-3, with D perhaps matching TRBD2 (6 bases). Germline V gives CDR1 LNHDA, CDR2 SQIVND (reference sequence). Trimming left V 5 bases short and J 0 bases short, with 9 bases between. The CDR3 has 14 amino acids. CDR3 sequence reads: CASSVGTSTDTQYF. The CDR3 DNA follows: TGTGCCAGTAGTGTCGGGACTAGCACAGATACGCAGTATTTT. Combining the CDR3 with reference TRBV19 and TRBJ2-3 gives the whole variable domain DGGITQSPKYLFRKEGQNVTLSCEQNLNHDAMYWYRQDPGQGLRLIYYSQIVNDFQKGDIAEGYSVSREKKESFPLTVTSAQKNPTAFYLCASSVGTSTDTQYFGPGTRLTVL.

This chain connects TRBV18 to TRBJ1-3, with D unresolved. V dropped 2 bases and J dropped 2 bases, with 4 bases sitting between them. The length of the CDR3 is 13 residues. Looked up from germline, CDR1 is KGHSH and CDR2 is LQKENI. This chain's CDR3 is CASSPKAGNTIYF. CDR3 DNA: TGTGCCAGCTCACCAAAAGCTGGAAACACCATATATTTT.

The rearrangement joins TRBV7-2 to TRBJ1-3; the D is unclear. CDR1 SGHTA and CDR2 FQGNSA come from the germline V gene. The CDR3 consists of 16 residues. V lost 5 bases and J 0 bases, leaving 14 bases between the germline ends. This CDR3 reads CASSLTRVDSGNTIYF. CDR3 DNA: TGTGCCAGCAGCCTAACGAGGGTGGACTCTGGAAACACCATATATTTT.

The rearrangement joins TRBV7-8 to TRBJ2-3; tentative D call: TRBD2 (6 bases). CDR1 SGHVS and CDR2 FQNEAQ come from the germline V gene. Trimming left V 4 bases short and J 1 base short, with 9 bases between. CDR3 length: 14 amino acids. CDR3 nucleotide sequence: TGTGCCAGCAGCTCCGGCGGGGGCACAGATACGCAGTATTTT. Translating gives CASSSGGGTDTQYF.

This chain connects TRBV6-6 to TRBJ2-5, with D unresolved. The CDR3 sequence is 11 residues long. V gave up 8 bases and J gave up 3 bases, with 7 bases separating them. Germline values: CDR1 MNHNY, CDR2 SVGAGI (reference sequence). CDR3 loop: CASLEKETQYF. The CDR3 coding sequence is TGTGCCAGCCTAGAAAAAGAGACCCAGTACTTC.

The J gene is TRBJ2-5, the V gene TRBV6-5, with D possibly TRBD1 on 6 matching bases. The CDR3 is 15 residues long. In germline, CDR1 is MNHEY, CDR2 SVGAGI. V lost 2 bases to trimming and J lost 2 bases, with 12 bases between them. The CDR3 region has the DNA TGTGCCAGCAGTTACACAGTAGGACAGCAAGAGACCCAGTACTTC. Translating it yields CASSYTVGQQETQYF.

The chain combines TRBV9 with TRBJ1-2, with D maybe TRBD1 (5 bases). The CDR3 is 14 residues long. In germline, CDR1 is SGDLS, CDR2 YYNGEE. The germline V and J ends were trimmed by 2 bases and 1 base, with 9 bases remaining between them. The chain's CDR3 is CASSVDSVNYGYTF. The DNA of the CDR3 is TGTGCCAGCAGCGTTGACAGTGTTAACTATGGCTACACCTTC. Full variable domain (rest looked up from reference TRBV9 and TRBJ1-2): DSGVTQTPKHLITATGQRVTLRCSPRSGDLSVYWYQQSLDQGLQFLIQYYNGEERAKGNILERFSAQQFPDLHSELNLSSLELGDSALYFCASSVDSVNYGYTFGSGTRLTVV.

The chain employs TRBV9 and TRBJ1-5; D possibly corresponds to TRBD1 (6 bases). From germline, CDR1 is SGDLS and CDR2 YYNGEE. The CDR3 runs 14 residues. Trimming shortened V by 0 bases and J by 4 bases, and 8 bases separated the two germline ends. The CDR3 nucleotides are TGTGCCAGCAGCGTAGGGCAGGGGAATCAGCCCCAGCATTTT. The encoded protein is CASSVGQGNQPQHF.

J is TRBJ1-1 and V is TRBV6-1; no clear D gene. The CDR3 contains 14 residues. Trimming stripped 7 bases from V and 1 base from J, with 13 bases between. The germline V gene encodes CDR1 MNHNS and CDR2 SASEGT. The CDR3 nucleotides are TGTGCCAGCACTGCCGGTCTGGGGAACACTGAAGCTTTCTTT. It translates to CASTAGLGNTEAFF.

V gene TRBV11-2 combines with J gene TRBJ1-1, with 10 bases aligning to TRBD1. Germline CDR1 is SGHAT and CDR2 is FQNNGV. V lost 5 bases, J lost 1 base, and 4 bases stayed unmatched. There are 15 residues in the CDR3. The CDR3: CASSDRGQPNTEAFF. CDR3 coding DNA: TGTGCCAGCAGCGACAGGGGGCAACCGAACACTGAAGCTTTCTTT.

The chain recombines TRBV6-5 with TRBJ1-2; D is unresolved. The germline V gene has CDR1 MNHEY and CDR2 SVGAGI. V was clipped by 0 bases and J by 8 bases, with 16 bases between them. This CDR3 is 15 amino acids long. The CDR3 spells CASSYSRLEKEGYTF. DNA of the CDR3: TGTGCCAGCAGTTACTCGAGATTGGAGAAGGAAGGCTACACCTTC.

The rearrangement joins TRBV7-2 to TRBJ2-1; no firm D call. Trimming pared 8 bases from V and 8 bases from J, leaving 16 bases between. The CDR3 totals 13 residues. CDR1 is SGHTA, CDR2 FQGNSA, per germline. CDR3 protein: CASGKPLVDEQFF. CDR3 in DNA: TGTGCCAGCGGGAAGCCGCTTGTGGATGAGCAGTTCTTC.

This chain uses TRBV4-1 with TRBJ2-5, with 9 positions matching TRBD2. Germline CDR1 reads MGHRA; CDR2 reads YSYEKL. The CDR3 is 16 amino acids. V lost 3 bases, J lost 3 bases, and 8 bases stayed unmatched. Here the CDR3 DNA reads TGCGCCAGCAGCCAGTCCCTAGCGGGGCCTAAAGAGACCCAGTACTTC. Residues: CASSQSLAGPKETQYF.